This is a list of T cell receptor beta chains from one sample in a study of post-analysis software for immune sequencing data. TCRdb ran MiXCR on the PCR reads and lists one entry per CDR3 protein. Of hundreds of thousands of distinct CDR3 sequences in the sample, 44% were seen once. Source material: blood. The receptors stem from a girl aged 10 to 17 with multiple sclerosis. CDR3s include the opening cysteine and the closing phenylalanine or tryptophan. Each record gives: J gene, V gene, CDR3 protein.

J: TRBJ2-3; V: TRBV12-3/TRBV12-4; CDR3: CASRGTLSGTDTQYF
J: TRBJ2-1; V: TRBV29-1; CDR3: CSGRTSGGAFNEQFF
J: TRBJ2-4; V: TRBV20-1; CDR3: CSAREDRESDIQYF
J: TRBJ2-7; V: TRBV6-6; CDR3: CASSYDRTYEQYF
J: TRBJ1-5; V: TRBV10-3; CDR3: CAAAGDNNQPQHF
J: TRBJ2-5; V: TRBV9; CDR3: CAGSVNQETQYF
J: TRBJ2-3; V: TRBV6-1; CDR3: CASVGRRDRGTDTQYF
J: TRBJ1-2; V: TRBV12-3/TRBV12-4; CDR3: CASSLSGIYGYTF
J: TRBJ1-5; V: TRBV6-2/TRBV6-3; CDR3: CASSYPGGFPQPQHF
J: TRBJ1-2; V: TRBV16; CDR3: CASSRLSGYTF
J: TRBJ2-1; V: TRBV2; CDR3: CASSAGAQGYNEQFF
J: TRBJ2-7; V: TRBV5-1; CDR3: CASSSGPSSYEQYF
J: TRBJ2-1; V: TRBV3-1; CDR3: CASSQPGSSYNEQFF
J: TRBJ2-1; V: TRBV11-3; CDR3: CASSRSVRFKGFF
J: TRBJ2-1; V: TRBV12-5; CDR3: CASGMASIGGGSYNEQFF
J: TRBJ1-2; V: TRBV4-1; CDR3: CASSQDGASYGYTF
J: TRBJ2-3; V: TRBV7-8; CDR3: CASSLAGVVGTDTQYF
J: .; V: TRBV20-1; CDR3: CSARGGELALETQYF
J: TRBJ1-1; V: TRBV20-1; CDR3: CSARDQGKTEAFF
J: TRBJ2-5; V: TRBV5-1; CDR3: CASSSGLAGGPGETQYF
J: TRBJ1-2; V: TRBV5-1; CDR3: CASSATVYGYTF
J: TRBJ2-3; V: TRBV7-8; CDR3: CASSLAGDRADTQYF
J: TRBJ2-6; V: TRBV5-8; CDR3: CASSLEQGAYSGANVLTF
J: TRBJ1-1; V: TRBV15; CDR3: CATSRDRGIGTEAFF
J: TRBJ1-1; V: TRBV6-2/TRBV6-3; CDR3: CASSPKGVQRRNTEAFF
J: TRBJ2-1; V: TRBV12-3/TRBV12-4; CDR3: CASSPPGGGMQGEQFF
J: TRBJ1-4; V: TRBV12-3/TRBV12-4; CDR3: CASSNRARGGIKLFF
J: TRBJ1-5; V: TRBV12-3/TRBV12-4; CDR3: CASSLKFSFNQPQHF
J: TRBJ1-3; V: TRBV20-1; CDR3: CSAGQRDRGGNTIYF
J: TRBJ1-5; V: TRBV27; CDR3: CARKPDRSNQPQHF
J: TRBJ2-7; V: TRBV6-5; CDR3: CAGSSNPGSDLRGQYF
J: TRBJ1-4; V: TRBV29-1; CDR3: CSVSLDRPGEEKLFF
J: TRBJ2-1; V: TRBV10-3; CDR3: CAINRGNGNEQFF
J: TRBJ2-1; V: TRBV11-1; CDR3: CASSSVGRGYNEQFF
J: TRBJ2-1; V: TRBV5-1; CDR3: CASSSQPRDDNEQFF
J: TRBJ1-5; V: TRBV4-1; CDR3: CASSPPFGREWNQPQHF
J: TRBJ2-7; V: TRBV29-1; CDR3: CSAQTNEAYEQYF
J: TRBJ2-6; V: TRBV5-1; CDR3: CASSPQGAGANVRTF
J: TRBJ2-5; V: TRBV6-5; CDR3: CASQRDFGDRQYF
J: TRBJ2-5; V: TRBV29-1; CDR3: CSVEAGRGRRETQYF
J: TRBJ2-2; V: TRBV6-2/TRBV6-3; CDR3: CASTMTGSTGELFF
J: TRBJ2-3; V: TRBV9; CDR3: CASSVDGNTGYF
J: TRBJ2-1; V: TRBV5-1; CDR3: CASSLVEGEQFF
J: TRBJ1-6; V: TRBV9; CDR3: CASSLKTGPYNSPLHF
J: TRBJ2-1; V: TRBV4-1; CDR3: CASSQDQGLAPYNEQFF
J: .; V: TRBV30; CDR3: CAWSGGMDGNEQYF
J: TRBJ1-2; V: TRBV2; CDR3: CASRERTGGDYGYTF